A selection of T cell receptor beta chains follows, all from one sample in a study of T cell responses to AZD1222 COVID-19 vaccine. Profiled with immunoSEQ multiplex PCR; TCRdb holds only in-frame clones, not every one. The sample contains more than 110,000 clones, about nine tenths of which appear only once. The sequencing here drew on peripheral blood, taken on day 0 of AZD1222 vaccination. The receptors here all came from an adult in good health. Each CDR3 is given with its conserved first and last residue. D genes are given only for firm matches. Expanded clones get a size class; other rows say once, few or many, or leave the size out.

d_gene | j_gene | v_gene | abundance | CDR3nt | CDR3aa
TRBD2 | TRBJ2-3 | TRBV11-2 | once | TGTGCCAGCAGCTTAGGGGCTAGCGGGGGGGCATATGATACGCAGTATTTT | CASSLGASGGAYDTQYF
TRBD2 | TRBJ2-1 | TRBV6-5 | NA | TGTGCCAGCAGTTACTCTGGGACTATGATAAATGAGCAGTTCTTC | CASSYSGTMINEQFF
NA | TRBJ2-5 | TRBV18 | NA | TGTGCCAGCTCACCACCGTTAGAGACCCAGTACTTC | CASSPPLETQYF
TRBD2 | TRBJ2-1 | TRBV3-1/TRBV3-2 | NA | TGTGCCAGCAGCCAAGAACGGCTAGCGGGGGGGGCTAACAGGAATGAGCAGTTCTTC | CASSQERLAGGANRNEQFF
TRBD2 | TRBJ2-1 | TRBV6-4 | NA | TGTGCCAGCAGCGCGCTAGCGGGGGGGCCTGATGAGCAGTTCTTC | CASSALAGGPDEQFF
TRBD1 | TRBJ2-7 | TRBV7-2 | NA | TGTGCCAGCAGCCCAACCCCCGGACAGGGCTCTAAAGAGCAGTACTTC | CASSPTPGQGSKEQYF
NA | TRBJ2-6 | TRBV19 | NA | TGTGCCAGTAGTATTTTGGGGAAGGGCTCTGGGGCCAACGTCCTGACTTTC | CASSILGKGSGANVLTF
NA | TRBJ1-2 | TRBV1 | once | TGCACCAGCAGCCAAGAGGAGGGGGTACTTAACTATGGCTACACCTTC | CTSSQEEGVLNYGYTF
NA | TRBJ1-1 | TRBV30 | few | TGTGCCTGGAGTGTAGGGGGTTGGAGTGGGACTGAAGCTTTCTTT | CAWSVGGWSGTEAFF
TRBD1 | TRBJ2-7 | TRBV7-8 | few | TGTGCCAGCAGCTTTTCAGGGGGCAAAAACGAGCAGTACTTC | CASSFSGGKNEQYF
NA | TRBJ1-1 | TRBV3-1/TRBV3-2 | few | TGTGCCAGCAGCCAACTAAGGGACGCTGGGGAAAGATTCTTT | CASSQLRDAGERFF
NA | TRBJ2-2 | TRBV2 | once | TGTGCCAGCAGTCCGGGACAGAACACCGGGGAGCTGTTTTTT | CASSPGQNTGELFF
TRBD1 | TRBJ2-7 | TRBV29-1 | NA | TGCAGCGTTGTGGGGTACAGGGGTTCCTACGAGCAGTACTTC | CSVVGYRGSYEQYF
TRBD1 | TRBJ2-7 | TRBV24-1 | NA | TGTGCCACCAGTGATTTGGGACAGGGGGGCTACGAGCAGTACTTC | CATSDLGQGGYEQYF
TRBD2 | TRBJ2-2 | TRBV15 | few | TGTGCCACTACTTACAAACGACTAGCGGGGAACACCGGGGAGCTGTTTTTT | CATTYKRLAGNTGELFF
NA | TRBJ1-1 | TRBV30 | NA | TGTGCCTGGAGCCGCGGGCAGCAAGCTTTCTTT | CAWSRGQQAFF
TRBD1 | TRBJ2-1 | TRBV5-8 | NA | TGTGCCAGCAGCTTGAACAGGGGCACGCTCGATGAGCAGTTCTTC | CASSLNRGTLDEQFF
TRBD2 | TRBJ2-1 | TRBV19 | NA | TGTGCCAGTAGAGGACTAGCGGGGGGAGGCAATGAGCAGTTCTTC | CASRGLAGGGNEQFF
TRBD2 | TRBJ2-7 | TRBV6-5 | NA | TGTGCCATTGGGGGGGGCTCCTACGAGCAGTACTTC | CAIGGGSYEQYF
TRBD1 | TRBJ2-2 | TRBV4-3 | NA | TGCGCCAGCAGCCAAGAGGGACAGGCGAACACCGGGGAGCTGTTTTTT | CASSQEGQANTGELFF
TRBD1 | TRBJ1-1 | TRBV5-4 | NA | TGTGCCAGCAGATATCTGACAGGGAGGAACACTGAAGCTTTCTTT | CASRYLTGRNTEAFF
NA | TRBJ1-2 | TRBV4-1 | NA | TGCGCCAGCAGCCAAGAAACAGGTGGCTATGGCTACACCTTC | CASSQETGGYGYTF
NA | TRBJ2-7 | TRBV27 | NA | TGTGCCAGCAGTCCGGCCGGGACACCTTCCTACGAGCAGTACTTC | CASSPAGTPSYEQYF
NA | TRBJ1-2 | TRBV3-1/TRBV3-2 | NA | TGTGCCAGCAGCCAAGATAGGACAGGCTACACCTTC | CASSQDRTGYTF
NA | TRBJ2-3 | TRBV20-1 | NA | TGCAGTGCTACGGACCAAAGATATTTT | CSATDQRYF
NA | TRBJ2-5 | TRBV15 | NA | TGTGCCACCAGCAGATCTAGGGCCCAAGAGACCCAGTACTTC | CATSRSRAQETQYF
NA | TRBJ2-5 | TRBV2 | NA | TGTGCCAGCAGTGAACTGGATGCCCAGTACTTC | CASSELDAQYF
TRBD1 | TRBJ1-6 | TRBV19 | once | TGTGCCAGTAGCCCGGGACAGGGGACGACACCCCTCCACTTT | CASSPGQGTTPLHF
TRBD1 | TRBJ1-2 | TRBV6-1 | NA | TGTGCCAGCAGTGAAGGGACAGGGGGCGCGGGCTATGGCTACACCTTC | CASSEGTGGAGYGYTF
NA | TRBJ1-2 | TRBV6-2/TRBV6-3 | NA | TGTGCCAGCAGTTACTCGATGGAGGGGTATGGCTACACCTTC | CASSYSMEGYGYTF
NA | TRBJ1-2 | TRBV5-1 | NA | TGCGCCAGCAGCTTGGACAGGGACTATGGCTACACCTTC | CASSLDRDYGYTF
NA | TRBJ1-6 | TRBV9 | NA | TGTGCCAGCAGCGAACAGCCGAGTGATTCACCCCTCCACTTT | CASSEQPSDSPLHF
NA | TRBJ1-2 | TRBV6-5 | NA | TGTGCCAGCAGTTACTTGGGGTATGGCTACACCTTC | CASSYLGYGYTF
NA | TRBJ2-5 | TRBV25-1 | once | TGTGCCAGCAGCGCCCCGGTCGGGGGAAAAGAGACCCAGTACTTC | CASSAPVGGKETQYF
NA | TRBJ1-5 | TRBV6-5 | NA | TGTGCCAGCAGCCCCGTTCCCAATCAGCCCCAGCATTTT | CASSPVPNQPQHF
TRBD1 | TRBJ2-5 | TRBV5-1 | NA | TGCGCCAGCAGCTTTAGGGGGCGAGAGACCCAGTACTTC | CASSFRGRETQYF
TRBD2 | TRBJ2-3 | TRBV24-1 | NA | TGTGCCACCAGTGATTTCGGCCTTACTAGCGGGAGGGCCGGTAGCACAGATACGCAGTATTTT | CATSDFGLTSGRAGSTDTQYF
NA | TRBJ2-1 | TRBV2 | NA | TGTGCCAGCATTCCCGACAGTAGCACCTACAATGAGCAGTTCTTC | CASIPDSSTYNEQFF
NA | TRBJ2-1 | TRBV7-9 | once | TGTGCCAGCAGCTTAGAAGGTGGCCGTCCCTACAATGAGCAGTTCTTC | CASSLEGGRPYNEQFF
TRBD2 | TRBJ2-3 | TRBV10-3 | once | TGTGCCATCATGGCTAGCGGGGACACAGATACGCAGTATTTT | CAIMASGDTDTQYF
NA | TRBJ2-1 | TRBV27 | NA | TGTGCCAGCAGTGTCGACTCACCTCAGGGGGAGCAGTTCTTC | CASSVDSPQGEQFF
NA | TRBJ1-2 | TRBV6-5 | NA | TGTGCCAGCAGTTTTTCAGGGGCGGGTGGCTACACCTTC | CASSFSGAGGYTF